Shown below are 28 T cell receptor beta chains from a single sample sequenced in a study of PD-L1 blockade in urothelial cancer. Time point in this sample: pretreatment peripheral blood. Profiled with immunoSEQ multiplex PCR; TCRdb holds only in-frame clones, not every one. The table shows under 55,000 clones, with roughly 84% occurring only once. The sample in question was PBMCs, obtained around atezolizumab (anti-PD-L1) treatment. The receptors shown here come from a donor at least 40 years old with urothelial cancer.

J is TRBJ2-1 and V is TRBV7-3; 9 bases map to TRBD2. Trimming removed 4 bases from V and 10 bases from J; junction bases left unmatched: 8. CDR1 is SGHTA, CDR2 FQGTGA, per germline. The CDR3 has 14 amino acids. CDR3 protein: CASSSASGTGEQFF. CDR3 nucleotides: TGTGCCAGCAGCTCGGCTAGCGGGACGGGGGAGCAGTTCTTC. Drawing the rest from reference TRBV7-3 and TRBJ2-1, the complete variable domain is GAGVSQTPSNKVTEKGKYVELRCDPISGHTALYWYRQSLGQGPEFLIYFQGTGAADDSGLPNDRFFAVRPEGSVSTLKIQRTERGDSAVYLCASSSASGTGEQFFGPGTRLTVL.

This clone was seen a handful of times. V and J are TRBV4-2 and TRBJ2-7, with 13 bases that match TRBD2. The V segment lost 1 base and the J segment 5 bases; nucleotides outside the gene matches: 2. Germline-derived CDR1 and CDR2 are LGHNA and YNFKEQ. The CDR3 consists of 15 residues. The CDR3 DNA reads as TGTGCCAGCAGCCAAGGGACTAGCGGGAGCAACGAGCAGTACTTC. Residues: CASSQGTSGSNEQYF.

This rearrangement joins TRBV7-2 to TRBJ1-5; D is uncertain. This CDR3 region has 13 residues. The V end lost 5 bases, the J end lost 4 bases, and 9 bases lay between the germline ends. Germline V gene sequence: CDR1 SGHTA, CDR2 FQGNSA. This chain's CDR3 is CASSRQENQPQHF. The CDR3 DNA is TGTGCCAGCAGCCGTCAGGAAAATCAGCCCCAGCATTTT.

The genes are TRBV5-8 and TRBJ2-7, with 7 bases lining up with TRBD2. There are 14 residues in the CDR3. The ends lost 6 bases at V and 2 bases at J; junction bases unmatched: 8. CDR1 SGHTS and CDR2 YDEGEE come from the germline V gene. CDR3 DNA sequence: TGTGCCAGCATCCCCCCAGCGGGGCCCTACGAGCAGTACTTC. Residues: CASIPPAGPYEQYF.

This clone was counted a single time. The chain recombines TRBV7-9 with TRBJ2-7, with TRBD2 as a possible D gene (5 bases). The V end lost 4 bases, the J end lost 4 bases, and 17 bases lay between the germline ends. Per the germline V gene, CDR1 is SEHNR and CDR2 is FQNEAQ (reference sequence). This CDR3 has 15 residues. For the CDR3, the DNA is TGTGCCAGCAGCTCGGGGTCCAAATCAAAATACGAGCAGTACTTC. It encodes CASSSGSKSKYEQYF.

V usage is TRBV18 and J usage is TRBJ2-7; the D gene is possibly TRBD1 (6 bases). The germline V gene has CDR1 KGHSH and CDR2 LQKENI. Trimming removed 4 bases at V and 4 bases at J, with 17 bases between. This CDR3 is 15 amino acids long. This chain's CDR3 is CASSLGTTLGYEQYF. CDR3 sequence (DNA): TGTGCCAGCTCACTGGGGACAACCCTCGGTTACGAGCAGTACTTC.

V usage is TRBV7-8 and J usage is TRBJ2-7; 14 bases are shared with TRBD2. Germline loops: CDR1 SGHVS, CDR2 FQNEAQ. V shed 5 bases and J 2 bases; nucleotides not matched to a gene: 14. This CDR3 has 19 amino acids. The CDR3 is CASSATGTSGSLPTYEQYF. The CDR3 DNA reads as TGTGCCAGCAGCGCGACCGGGACTAGCGGGAGTTTACCCACCTACGAGCAGTACTTC.

This clone has just one count. This CDR3 is CASSLGWTSGPYEQYF. CDR3 in DNA: TGTGCCAGTAGCCTCGGGTGGACTAGCGGCCCCTACGAGCAGTACTTC. This chain uses TRBV19 with TRBJ2-7; 10 positions match TRBD2. CDR1 LNHDA and CDR2 SQIVND come from the germline V gene (reference sequence). CDR3 size: 16 residues. V was clipped by 6 bases and J by 2 bases; unmatched bases: 10. Looking up the rest from reference TRBV19 and TRBJ2-7 gives the full variable domain: DGGITQSPKYLFRKEGQNVTLSCEQNLNHDAMYWYRQDPGQGLRLIYYSQIVNDFQKGDIAEGYSVSREKKESFPLTVTSAQKNPTAFYLCASSLGWTSGPYEQYFGPGTRLTVT.

This rearrangement joins TRBV11-3 to TRBJ2-7, with 8 bases aligning to TRBD1. Germline V CDR1 and CDR2: SGHNT, YENEEA. This CDR3 has 14 residues. The V and J ends lost 1 base and 6 bases, in that order; junction bases with no gene match: 5. DNA of the CDR3: TGTGCCAGCAGCTTAGCCCCCCAGGGGGCCGAGCAGTACTTC. Translated, it gives CASSLAPQGAEQYF.

J is TRBJ2-5 and V is TRBV20-1; tentatively, D is TRBD2 (5 bases). Trimming left V 6 bases short and J 7 bases short, with 9 bases between. This CDR3 comprises 10 residues. Germline values: CDR1 DFQATT, CDR2 SNEGSKA (reference sequence). CDR3: CSAVARTQYF. The CDR3 DNA is TGCAGTGCGGTAGCGCGGACCCAGTACTTC.

The V gene is TRBV15, the J gene TRBJ2-7, with D tentatively TRBD2 (6 bases). Trimming removed 3 bases at V and 2 bases at J, with 8 bases between. This CDR3 has 13 amino acids. Germline V gives CDR1 LNHNV, CDR2 YYDKDF (reference sequence). CDR3 DNA sequence: TGTGCCACCAGCAGGGGACTCCCCTACGAGCAGTACTTC. Residues: CATSRGLPYEQYF.

This clone has just one count. The rearrangement uses TRBV7-9 and TRBJ2-7; D is perhaps TRBD2 (5 bases). The CDR3 has 12 residues. The V gene's germline CDR1 is SEHNR and CDR2 FQNEAQ (reference sequence). V was pared by 5 bases and J by 6 bases, with 11 bases between. In nucleotides, the CDR3 is TGTGCCAGCAGCCCAACGGGATCCGAGCAGTACTTC. Protein product: CASSPTGSEQYF.

This chain uses TRBV28 with TRBJ2-7, with 7 bases matching TRBD2. The J segment lost 2 bases and the V segment lost 5 bases, leaving 9 bases of the junction unmatched. The CDR3 is 15 amino acids. CDR1 is MDHEN, CDR2 SYDVKM, per germline. CDR3 DNA: TGTGCCAGCAGTGGGCCGGGGGAGGGCACCTACGAGCAGTACTTC. Protein sequence: CASSGPGEGTYEQYF.

V and J are TRBV5-1 and TRBJ1-1; TRBD1 might be the D (5 bases). Trimming removed 0 bases at V and 1 base at J, with 10 bases between. The CDR3 runs 15 residues. Germline V gene lookup returns CDR1 SGHRS and CDR2 YFSETQ. The CDR3 sequence: CASSLADTSNTEAFF. CDR3 in DNA: TGCGCCAGCAGCTTGGCGGACACTTCGAACACTGAAGCTTTCTTT.

This clone was seen more than once but under ten times. The chain couples TRBV4-1 to TRBJ2-2, with 10 bases aligning to TRBD1. The CDR3 is 14 residues long. Germline assignment: CDR1 MGHRA and CDR2 YSYEKL. With V trimmed by 4 bases and J by 8 bases, 4 bases remained unmatched. The CDR3 DNA reads TGCGCCAGCAGCCGACAGGGGGCGGCGGGGGAGCTGTTTTTT. Its protein is CASSRQGAAGELFF.

This clone has a single count. V gene TRBV29-1 combines with J gene TRBJ2-3; unclear D gene. This CDR3 has 12 amino acids. Between the trimmed V and J ends, which lost 7 bases and 2 bases, there was a span of 10 bases. Germline V gene data show CDR1 as SQVTM and CDR2 as ANQGSEA. DNA of the CDR3: TGCAGCGCCACGTGGGCCACAGATACGCAGTATTTT. It specifies CSATWATDTQYF.

V usage is TRBV28 and J usage is TRBJ2-5; 13 nucleotides agree with TRBD2. Losses at the gene ends were 6 bases for V and 4 bases for J; bases not matched to a gene: 2. The CDR3 totals 14 residues. Germline V gene data show CDR1 as MDHEN and CDR2 as SYDVKM. DNA of the CDR3: TGTGCCAGCAGCAGACTAGCGGGAGGAGAGACCCAGTACTTC. Translated: CASSRLAGGETQYF.

The chain carries TRBV19 and TRBJ2-4; TRBD2 might be the D (5 bases). CDR1 is LNHDA and CDR2 is SQIVND in the germline V gene (reference sequence). This CDR3 region has 13 residues. Trimming took 3 bases from V and 7 from J, leaving 10 bases between them. In DNA, the CDR3 is TGTGCCAGTAGTATCCTCCGAGGGAACATTCAGTACTTC. This translates into CASSILRGNIQYF.

CDR3 sequence (DNA): TGTGCCAGCAGTGTGGGGCGGGAGGGGGGCAATGAGCAGTTCTTC. This gives the protein CASSVGREGGNEQFF. The genes are TRBV2 and TRBJ2-1; 9 bases fit TRBD2. Germline V gene sequence: CDR1 SNHLY, CDR2 FYNNEI. The ends lost 4 bases at V and 6 bases at J; junction bases unmatched: 7. The CDR3 totals 15 residues.

V gene TRBV7-9 combines with J gene TRBJ1-4, with TRBD1 as a possible D gene (6 bases). Trimming took 4 bases from V and 8 from J, leaving 17 bases between them. The germline CDR1 and CDR2 sequences are SEHNR and FQNEAQ (reference sequence). This CDR3 contains 15 residues. The CDR3 DNA follows: TGTGCCAGCAGCTCCCCGACAGGTTTTGGGGAAAAACTGTTTTTT. Protein: CASSSPTGFGEKLFF.

V and J are TRBV18 and TRBJ2-7; 7 positions agree with TRBD1. Germline values: CDR1 KGHSH, CDR2 LQKENI. This CDR3 has 13 residues. The V gene end was trimmed by 4 bases and the J gene end by 3 bases; junction bases not matched to a gene: 3. The CDR3 reads CASSQGTDYEQYF. The CDR3 DNA is TGTGCCAGCTCACAAGGGACAGACTACGAGCAGTACTTC.

This sequence joins TRBV7-6 and TRBJ2-3, with TRBD2 matching over 13 bases. This CDR3 is 21 amino acids long. The germline V gene has CDR1 SGHVS and CDR2 FNYEAQ. Trimming cost V 2 bases and J 1 base; bases outside gene matches: 15. The CDR3: CASSLRAGLAGTTTRTDTQYF. In DNA form, the CDR3 reads TGTGCCAGCAGCTTAAGGGCGGGACTAGCGGGAACCACGACGCGCACAGATACGCAGTATTTT.

This rearrangement joins TRBV7-9 to TRBJ2-5; 10 positions agree with TRBD1. In germline, CDR1 is SEHNR, CDR2 FQNEAQ (reference sequence). J lost 5 bases, V lost 0 bases, and 9 bases had no gene match. CDR3 length: 17 residues. The CDR3 DNA reads TGTGCCAGCAGCTTAGCCCCTCCGGACAGGGGGGGGGAGACCCAGTACTTC. Its translation: CASSLAPPDRGGETQYF.

The rearrangement uses TRBV19 and TRBJ2-7; D gene uncertain. Germline CDR1 LNHDA, CDR2 SQIVND (reference sequence). V lost 5 bases and J lost 0, with 14 bases in between. This CDR3 has 15 residues. CDR3 coding DNA: TGTGCCAGTAGTTCGGGTGAGGTCGGCTCCTACGAGCAGTACTTC. Protein product: CASSSGEVGSYEQYF.

The chain joins TRBV19 to TRBJ2-7; TRBD2 agrees at 11 bases. V trimming: 7 bases; J trimming: 1 base; junction bases outside the gene matches: 6. The germline V gene has CDR1 LNHDA and CDR2 SQIVND (reference sequence). The CDR3 sequence is 15 residues long. CDR3 coding DNA: TGTGCCAGTAACCCCGGGACTAGCGGTTCCTACGAGCAGTACTTC. Protein product: CASNPGTSGSYEQYF.

The rearrangement links TRBV19 to TRBJ1-1; D is perhaps TRBD1 (6 bases). Germline CDR1 LNHDA, CDR2 SQIVND (reference sequence). The V end lost 6 bases, the J end lost 1 base, and 27 bases lay between the germline ends. The CDR3 contains 19 residues. CDR3 residues: CASRALWPFQGRTNTEAFF. CDR3 nucleotide sequence: TGTGCCAGTAGGGCTTTGTGGCCCTTCCAGGGGCGAACGAACACTGAAGCTTTCTTT. The full variable domain, rest sourced from reference TRBV19 and TRBJ1-1, is DGGITQSPKYLFRKEGQNVTLSCEQNLNHDAMYWYRQDPGQGLRLIYYSQIVNDFQKGDIAEGYSVSREKKESFPLTVTSAQKNPTAFYLCASRALWPFQGRTNTEAFFGQGTRLTVV.

V is TRBV2 and J is TRBJ2-7; D remains ambiguous. Germline V lookup: CDR1 SNHLY, CDR2 FYNNEI. The ends were cut back, 6 bases at V and 5 bases at J, with 17 bases in the middle. The CDR3 is 14 residues long. The CDR3 spells CASRATTLYHEQYF. DNA for the CDR3: TGTGCCAGCAGGGCAACCACCCTGTACCACGAGCAGTACTTC.

This chain connects TRBV5-1 to TRBJ1-1, with 10 nucleotides matching TRBD1. The CDR3 consists of 16 residues. Germline trimming cut 6 bases from V and 6 bases from J; bases unmatched to any gene: 14. The germline gives CDR1 SGHRS, CDR2 YFSETQ. In nucleotides, the CDR3 is TGCGCCAGCATCCCGGGTGGGGGACAGGGGTCCGCTGAAGCTTTCTTT. As protein: CASIPGGGQGSAEAFF.